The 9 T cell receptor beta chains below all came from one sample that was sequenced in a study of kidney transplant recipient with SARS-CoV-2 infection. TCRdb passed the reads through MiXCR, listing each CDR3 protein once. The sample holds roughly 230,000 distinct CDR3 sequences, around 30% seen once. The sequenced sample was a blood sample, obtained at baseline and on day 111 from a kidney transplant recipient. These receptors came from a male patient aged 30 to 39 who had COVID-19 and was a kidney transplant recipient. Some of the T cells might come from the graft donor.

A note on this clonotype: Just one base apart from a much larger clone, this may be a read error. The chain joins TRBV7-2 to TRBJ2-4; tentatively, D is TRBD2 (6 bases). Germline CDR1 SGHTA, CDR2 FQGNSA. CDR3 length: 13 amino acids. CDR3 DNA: TGTGCCAGCAGCTCCCGACTAGTCTTTGAGCGGTTCTTC. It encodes CASSSRLVFERFF.

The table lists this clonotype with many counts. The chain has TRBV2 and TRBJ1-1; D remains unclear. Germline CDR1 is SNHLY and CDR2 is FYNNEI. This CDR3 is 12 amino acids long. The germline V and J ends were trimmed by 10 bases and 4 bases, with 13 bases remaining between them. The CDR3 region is CATKMQATEAFF. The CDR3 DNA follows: TGTGCCACTAAAATGCAAGCCACTGAAGCTTTCTTT.

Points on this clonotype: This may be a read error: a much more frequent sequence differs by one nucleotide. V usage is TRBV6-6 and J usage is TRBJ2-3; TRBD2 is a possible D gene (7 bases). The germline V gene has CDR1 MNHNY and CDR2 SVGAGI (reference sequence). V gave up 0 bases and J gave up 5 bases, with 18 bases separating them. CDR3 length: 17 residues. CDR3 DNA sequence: TGTGCCAGCAGTTACTCGAGGGGGAGGGGGTACGTAGATACGCAGTATTTT. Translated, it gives CASSYSRGRGYVDTQYF.

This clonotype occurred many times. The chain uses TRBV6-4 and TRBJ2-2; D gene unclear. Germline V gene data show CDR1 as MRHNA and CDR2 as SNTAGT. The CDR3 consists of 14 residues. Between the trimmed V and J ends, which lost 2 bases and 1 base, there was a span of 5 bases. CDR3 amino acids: CASSDRENTGELFF. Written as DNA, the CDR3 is TGTGCCAGCAGTGACAGGGAGAACACCGGGGAGCTGTTTTTT.

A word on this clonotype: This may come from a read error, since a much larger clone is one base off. The CDR3 sequence is CASSLRWTGNYGYAF. CDR3 DNA sequence: TGTGCCAGCAGTTTGCGTTGGACCGGTAACTATGGCTACGCCTTC. This chain joins TRBV6-2 or TRBV6-3 and TRBJ1-2; unclear D gene. This CDR3 is built from 15 residues. Germline CDR1 MNHEY, CDR2 SVGEGT.

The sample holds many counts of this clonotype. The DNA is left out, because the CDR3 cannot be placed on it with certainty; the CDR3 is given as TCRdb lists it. This CDR3 is CAWRVVGTGSLGGYF. The rearrangement joins TRBV30 to TRBJ2-7; the table's TRBD1 call for D was not verified on the DNA. The germline V gene has CDR1 GTSNPN and CDR2 SVGIG (reference sequence). The CDR3 has 15 residues if both end residues are counted.

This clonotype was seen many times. This CDR3 reads CASSVSLQELTNAGELFF. The CDR3, as DNA: TGTGCCAGTAGTGTCTCCCTACAGGAACTTACGAATGCCGGGGAGCTGTTTTTT. The V and J genes are TRBV19 and TRBJ2-2; a possible D gene is TRBD1 (5 bases). Germline CDR1 and CDR2: LNHDA and SQIVND (reference sequence). Trimming took off 5 bases at V and 6 bases at J, with 25 bases between the two ends. The CDR3 runs to 18 residues.

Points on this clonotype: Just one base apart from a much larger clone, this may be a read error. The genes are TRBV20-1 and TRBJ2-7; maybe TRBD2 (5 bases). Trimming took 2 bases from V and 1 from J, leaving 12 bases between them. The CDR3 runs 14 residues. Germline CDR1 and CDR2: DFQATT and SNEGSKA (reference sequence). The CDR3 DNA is TGCAGTGCTAGACATGCGGGCAGTTCCTACGAGCAGTACTTC. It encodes CSARHAGSSYEQYF.

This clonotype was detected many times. This CDR3 reads CASSRSEITMNTEAFF. The CDR3 DNA follows: TGCGCCAGCAGCCGGAGCGAGATAACCATGAACACTGAAGCTTTCTTT. This chain joins TRBV4-3 and TRBJ1-1; D not certain. Trimming took off 4 bases at V and 0 bases at J, with 15 bases between the two ends. The CDR3 extends over 16 amino acids. CDR1 LGHNA and CDR2 YSLEER come from the germline V gene.